This T cell receptor (beta chain) appears in the sequencing data of a study of blood T cell repertoires in COVID-19. At the level of the study: Acute and convalescent COVID-19 samples came from the United States, Italy and Spain. Sample material is recorded as cDNA or gDNA derived from T cells, B-cell-depleted T cells, or PBMCs.

V was pared by 5 bases and J by 9 bases, with 10 bases of the junction left unmatched. In germline, CDR1 is MNHEY, CDR2 SMNVEV (reference sequence). This CDR3 has 16 amino acids. Data came from immunoSEQ multiplex PCR; TCRdb stores just in-frame clones and leaves some out. The table has around 280,000 clones, about 83% seen once. Recruitment covered under 25 US areas and drew participants whose ages spanned about 18 to 89 years. Symptom resolution, clearance, or two negative PCRs marked donors in Cohort 3 as recovered. The chain carries TRBV27 and TRBJ2-1, with 13 nucleotides matching TRBD2. The clonotype originates from a woman in her thirties or forties who had recovered from COVID-19. The sequenced sample was PBMCs or T cells enriched from blood (not recorded which). The CDR3 sequence: CASSPFGLAGEGEQFF. The CDR3 region has the DNA TGTGCCAGCAGTCCCTTCGGACTAGCGGGAGAAGGTGAGCAGTTCTTC.